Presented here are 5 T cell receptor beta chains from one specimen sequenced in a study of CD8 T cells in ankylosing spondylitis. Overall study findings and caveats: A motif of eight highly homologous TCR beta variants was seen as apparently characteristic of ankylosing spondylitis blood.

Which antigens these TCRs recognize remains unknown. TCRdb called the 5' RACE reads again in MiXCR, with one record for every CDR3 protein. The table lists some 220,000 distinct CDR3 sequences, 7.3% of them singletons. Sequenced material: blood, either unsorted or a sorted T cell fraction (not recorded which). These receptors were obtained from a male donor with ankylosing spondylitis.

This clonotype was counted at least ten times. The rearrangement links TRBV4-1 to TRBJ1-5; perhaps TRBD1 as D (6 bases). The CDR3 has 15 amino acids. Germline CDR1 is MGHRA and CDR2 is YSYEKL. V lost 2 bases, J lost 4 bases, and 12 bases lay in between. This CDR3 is CASSQLRGGNQPQHF. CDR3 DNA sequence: TGCGCCAGCAGCCAACTCCGAGGGGGGAATCAGCCCCAGCATTTT.

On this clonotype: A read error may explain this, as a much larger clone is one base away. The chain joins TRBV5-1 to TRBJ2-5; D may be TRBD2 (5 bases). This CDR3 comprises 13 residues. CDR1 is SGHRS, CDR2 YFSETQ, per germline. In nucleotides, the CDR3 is TGCGCCAGCGGCTTGAACCCCCGGGGGACCCAGTACTTC. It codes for CASGLNPRGTQYF.

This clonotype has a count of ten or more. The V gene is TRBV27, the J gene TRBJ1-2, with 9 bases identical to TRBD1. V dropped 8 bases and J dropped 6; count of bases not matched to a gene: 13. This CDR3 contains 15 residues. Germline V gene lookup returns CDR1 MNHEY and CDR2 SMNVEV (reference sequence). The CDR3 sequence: CASGKLRDRAHGYTF. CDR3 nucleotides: TGTGCCAGCGGTAAACTCCGGGACAGGGCTCATGGCTACACCTTC.

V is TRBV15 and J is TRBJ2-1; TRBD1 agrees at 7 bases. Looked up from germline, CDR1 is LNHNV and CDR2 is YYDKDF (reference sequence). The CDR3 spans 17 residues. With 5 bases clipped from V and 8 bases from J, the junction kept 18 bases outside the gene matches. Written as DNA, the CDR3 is TGTGCCACCAGCGACCGTCCCTCGGACAGGAGAATCGATGAGCAGTTCTTC. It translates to CATSDRPSDRRIDEQFF.

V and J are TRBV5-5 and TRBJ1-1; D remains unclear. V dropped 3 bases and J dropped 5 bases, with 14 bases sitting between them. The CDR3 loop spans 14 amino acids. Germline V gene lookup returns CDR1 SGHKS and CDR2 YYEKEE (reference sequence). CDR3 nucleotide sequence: TGTGCCAGCAGCTCTTACCCGGCGAGGACTGAAGCTTTCTTT. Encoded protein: CASSSYPARTEAFF.